Listed here is a single T cell receptor beta chain. The antigen it recognizes is unknown. No much larger clonotype is one base removed from it; base qualities were not supplied. The junction shows trimming of 0 bases on V and 5 bases on J, and the gene matches do not reach 5 bases of it. The CDR3 starts with the cysteine, ends with the phenylalanine, and has 15 residues. The only DNA kept is the CDR3, 45 bases in frame from the first base. The germline V gene supplies CDR1 SGHRS and CDR2 YFSETQ. TCRbeta CDR3 regions were amplified from genomic DNA by means of the immunoSEQ Assay, a bias-controlled multiplex PCR. Turning to the authors' computational methods: The number of nucleated cells in each sample was estimated by amplification of reference gene primers within the assay. To quantify the absolute abundance of each unique TCRbeta CDR3 rearrangement, sequence reads were collapsed and filtered. Productive Simpson clonality was computed per sample as the square root of Simpson's diversity index over productive rearrangements. In its TCRdb copy, this immuneACCESS table keeps in-frame sequences only and misses some clones. Where compared with another copy, unresolved V genes explain less than half of these, and the others have no known cause. The V and J calls and clone size come from that table; D and trimming were worked out from the DNA. The sample profile shows some 400,000 clones; 85% to 90% of them were found once. About 3% of the sample comes from the top ten.

The data were obtained in a study of blood T cell repertoires in COVID-19 (dated by TCRdb to 2020 to 2022). For the wider study: Samples from collaborators originated in the United States, Italy and Spain and spanned both the acute and convalescent phases of COVID-19. The prospective study material was composed of cDNA or gDNA derived from T cells, B-cell-depleted T cells, or PBMCs. The dataset comprised deeply sampled blood TCRbeta repertoires from subjects exposed to, actively infected with, or recovered from COVID-19. The repertoires were released in a freely available public database meant as a resource for research on the immune response to SARS-CoV-2. Samples were obtained from the ongoing ImmuneRACE study (first 160 participants) and from some 1,200 subjects provided by 6 global collaborators. A de-identified subject ID, COVID-19 status, age in years and sex were almost always included in the sample metadata. Where available, HLA class I and class II types were taken from metadata supplied by the sample provider and were not determined by assay-based typing. What the authors observed across the whole study: How much clinical and demographic metadata was included differed by source and by participant, and the metadata was provided uncurated.

Whole blood was collected in K2EDTA tubes by collaborating institutions according to the institutions' own protocols. For TCRbeta analysis, collaborators shipped samples as frozen whole blood, isolated PBMCs, or DNA extracted from either of those sample types. The TCR comes from a human donor in a cohort sampled during active COVID-19. The sequenced sample consisted of peripheral blood. This sequence uses TRBV5-1 and TRBJ2-1; TRBD1 aligns with 7 central bases. The CDR3 protein is CASSLEQGRHNEQFF. At the DNA level, the sequence is TGCGCCAGCAGCTTGGAACAGGGGCGGCACAATGAGCAGTTCTTC.